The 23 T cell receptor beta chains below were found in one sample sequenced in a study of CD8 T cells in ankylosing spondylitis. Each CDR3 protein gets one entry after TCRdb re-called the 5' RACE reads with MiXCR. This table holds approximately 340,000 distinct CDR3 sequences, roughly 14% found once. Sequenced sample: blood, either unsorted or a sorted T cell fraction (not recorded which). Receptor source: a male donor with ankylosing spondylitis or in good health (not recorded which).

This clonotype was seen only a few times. In nucleotides, the CDR3 is TGCGCCAGCAGCTTGGGGGGACAGGGAGGGCAGCCCCAGCATTTT. Protein: CASSLGGQGGQPQHF. The gene calls are TRBV5-1 and TRBJ1-5; TRBD1 matches 9 bases. V shed 0 bases, J shed 7 bases, and the junction held 5 bases outside the gene matches. The CDR3 has 15 residues. The germline V gene encodes CDR1 SGHRS and CDR2 YFSETQ.

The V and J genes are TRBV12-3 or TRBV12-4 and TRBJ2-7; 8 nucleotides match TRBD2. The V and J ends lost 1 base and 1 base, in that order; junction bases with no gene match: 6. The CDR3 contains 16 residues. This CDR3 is CASSLDLRGDSYEQYF. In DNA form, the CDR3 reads TGTGCCAGCAGTTTAGATTTGCGGGGGGATTCCTACGAGCAGTACTTC.

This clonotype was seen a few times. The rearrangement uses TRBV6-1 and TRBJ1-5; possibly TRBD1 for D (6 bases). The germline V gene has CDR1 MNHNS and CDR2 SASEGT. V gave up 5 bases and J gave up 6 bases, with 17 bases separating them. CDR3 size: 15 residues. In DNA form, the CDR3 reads TGTGCCAGCAGTCATCAACAGGGAGCAAGTCAGCCCCAGCATTTT. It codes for CASSHQQGASQPQHF.

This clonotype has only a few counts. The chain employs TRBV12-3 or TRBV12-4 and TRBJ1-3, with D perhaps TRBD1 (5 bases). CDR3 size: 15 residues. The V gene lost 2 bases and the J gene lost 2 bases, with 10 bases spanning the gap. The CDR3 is CASSLMGVTGNTIYF. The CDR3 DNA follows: TGTGCCAGCAGTTTAATGGGGGTAACTGGAAACACCATATATTTT.

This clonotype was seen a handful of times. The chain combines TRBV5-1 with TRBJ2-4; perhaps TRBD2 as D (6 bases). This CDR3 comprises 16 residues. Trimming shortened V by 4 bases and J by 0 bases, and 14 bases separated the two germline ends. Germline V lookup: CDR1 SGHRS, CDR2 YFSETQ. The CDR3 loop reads CASSEVMGLAKNIQYF. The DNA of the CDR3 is TGCGCCAGCAGCGAGGTAATGGGACTAGCCAAAAACATTCAGTACTTC. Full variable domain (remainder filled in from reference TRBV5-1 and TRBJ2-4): KAGVTQTPRYLIKTRGQQVTLSCSPISGHRSVSWYQQTPGQGLQFLFEYFSETQRNKGNFPGRFSGRQFSNSRSEMNVSTLELGDSALYLCASSEVMGLAKNIQYFGAGTRLSVL.

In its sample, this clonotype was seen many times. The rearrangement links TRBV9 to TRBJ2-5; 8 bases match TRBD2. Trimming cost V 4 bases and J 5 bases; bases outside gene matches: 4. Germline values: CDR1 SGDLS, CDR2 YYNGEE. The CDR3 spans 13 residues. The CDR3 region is CASSTGLVETQYF. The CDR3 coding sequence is TGTGCCAGCAGCACGGGACTAGTTGAGACCCAGTACTTC.

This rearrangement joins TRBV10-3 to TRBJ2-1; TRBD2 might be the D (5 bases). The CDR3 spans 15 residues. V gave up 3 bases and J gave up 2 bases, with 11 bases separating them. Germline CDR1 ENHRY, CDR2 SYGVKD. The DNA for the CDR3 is TGTGCCATCAGTGATGTGAGACTACCCTACAATGAGCAGTTCTTC. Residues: CAISDVRLPYNEQFF.

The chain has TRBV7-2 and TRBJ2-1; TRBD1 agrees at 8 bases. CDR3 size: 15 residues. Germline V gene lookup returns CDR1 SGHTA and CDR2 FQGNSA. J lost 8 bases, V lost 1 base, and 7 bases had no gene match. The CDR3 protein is CASSLEATGEYEQFF. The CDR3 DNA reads TGTGCCAGCAGCTTAGAGGCGACAGGGGAGTATGAGCAGTTCTTC.

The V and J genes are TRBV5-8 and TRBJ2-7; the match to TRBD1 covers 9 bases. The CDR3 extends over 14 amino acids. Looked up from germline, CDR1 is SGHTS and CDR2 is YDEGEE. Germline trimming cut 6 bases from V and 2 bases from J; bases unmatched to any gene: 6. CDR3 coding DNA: TGTGCCAGCACCCCGAGACAGGGGGCCTACGAGCAGTACTTC. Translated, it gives CASTPRQGAYEQYF.

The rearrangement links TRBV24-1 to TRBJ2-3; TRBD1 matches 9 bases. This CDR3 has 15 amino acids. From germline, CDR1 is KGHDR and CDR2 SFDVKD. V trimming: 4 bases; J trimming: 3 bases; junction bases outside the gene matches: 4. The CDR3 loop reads CATSDPGTGTDTQYF. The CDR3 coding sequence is TGTGCCACCAGTGACCCCGGGACAGGGACAGATACGCAGTATTTT.

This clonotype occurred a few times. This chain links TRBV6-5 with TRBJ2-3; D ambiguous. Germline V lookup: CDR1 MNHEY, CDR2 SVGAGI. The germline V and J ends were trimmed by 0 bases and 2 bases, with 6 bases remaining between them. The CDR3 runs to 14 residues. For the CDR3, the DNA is TGTGCCAGCAGTTACTCGGAGTCCACAGATACGCAGTATTTT. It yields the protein CASSYSESTDTQYF.

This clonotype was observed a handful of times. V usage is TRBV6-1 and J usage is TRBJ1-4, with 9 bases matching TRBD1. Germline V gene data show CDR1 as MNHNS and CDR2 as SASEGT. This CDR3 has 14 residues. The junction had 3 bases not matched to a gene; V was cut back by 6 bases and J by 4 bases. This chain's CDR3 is CASSWDRDNEKLFF. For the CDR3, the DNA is TGTGCCAGCAGCTGGGACAGGGATAATGAAAAACTGTTTTTT.

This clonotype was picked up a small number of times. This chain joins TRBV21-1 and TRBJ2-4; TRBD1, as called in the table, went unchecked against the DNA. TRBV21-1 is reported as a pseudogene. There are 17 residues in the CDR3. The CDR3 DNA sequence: TGTGCCAGCAGCAAAGCGCTCAGGGTACCAACCAAAAACATTCAGTACTTC. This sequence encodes CASSKALRVPTKNIQYF.

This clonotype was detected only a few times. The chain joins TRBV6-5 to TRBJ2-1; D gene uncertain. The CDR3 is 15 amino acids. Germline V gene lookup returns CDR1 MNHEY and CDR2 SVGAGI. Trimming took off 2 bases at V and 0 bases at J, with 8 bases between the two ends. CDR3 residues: CASSYAPSSYNEQFF. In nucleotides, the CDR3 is TGTGCCAGCAGTTACGCCCCTAGCTCCTACAATGAGCAGTTCTTC.

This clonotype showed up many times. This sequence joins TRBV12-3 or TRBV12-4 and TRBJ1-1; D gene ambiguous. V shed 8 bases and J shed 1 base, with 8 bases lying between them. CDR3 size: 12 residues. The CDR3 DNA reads TGTGCCAGCCGCACTCAGAACACTGAAGCTTTCTTT. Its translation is CASRTQNTEAFF.

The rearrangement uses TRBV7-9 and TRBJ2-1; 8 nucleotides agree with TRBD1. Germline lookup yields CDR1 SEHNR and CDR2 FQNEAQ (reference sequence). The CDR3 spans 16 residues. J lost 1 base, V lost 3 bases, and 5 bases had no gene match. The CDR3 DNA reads TGTGCCAGCAGCTTTCCCCGACAGGGGTCCTACAATGAGCAGTTCTTC. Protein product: CASSFPRQGSYNEQFF. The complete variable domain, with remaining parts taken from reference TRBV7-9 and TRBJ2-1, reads DTGVSQNPRHKITKRGQNVTFRCDPISEHNRLYWYRQTLGQGPEFLTYFQNEAQLEKSRLLSDRFSAERPKGSFSTLEIQRTEQGDSAMYLCASSFPRQGSYNEQFFGPGTRLTVL.

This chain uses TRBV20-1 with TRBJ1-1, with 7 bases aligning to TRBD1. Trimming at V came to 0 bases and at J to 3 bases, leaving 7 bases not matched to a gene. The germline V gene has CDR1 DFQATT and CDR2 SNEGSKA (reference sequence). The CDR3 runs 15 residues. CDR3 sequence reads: CSARDPVQGHTEAFF. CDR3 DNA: TGCAGTGCTAGAGATCCCGTACAGGGGCACACTGAAGCTTTCTTT.

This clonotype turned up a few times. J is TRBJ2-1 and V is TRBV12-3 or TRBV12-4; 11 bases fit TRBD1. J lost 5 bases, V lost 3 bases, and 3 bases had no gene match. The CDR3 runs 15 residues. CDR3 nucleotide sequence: TGTGCCAGCAGTTTCGGACAGGGGGCGCACAATGAGCAGTTCTTC. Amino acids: CASSFGQGAHNEQFF.

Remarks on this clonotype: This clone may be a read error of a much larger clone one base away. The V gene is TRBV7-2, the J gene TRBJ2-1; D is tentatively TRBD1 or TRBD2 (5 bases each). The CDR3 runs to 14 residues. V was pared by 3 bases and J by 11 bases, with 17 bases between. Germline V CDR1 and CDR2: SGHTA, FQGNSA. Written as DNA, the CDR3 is TGTGCCAGCAGCTTTAGACGGGACCGGATCAAGCAGTTCTTC. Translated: CASSFRRDRIKQFF.

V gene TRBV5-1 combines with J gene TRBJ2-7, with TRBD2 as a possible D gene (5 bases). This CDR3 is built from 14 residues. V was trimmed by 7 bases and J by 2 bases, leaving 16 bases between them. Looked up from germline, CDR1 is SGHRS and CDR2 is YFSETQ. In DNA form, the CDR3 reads TGCGCCAGCTCTAAGACGGGGAACACCTACGAGCAGTACTTC. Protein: CASSKTGNTYEQYF.

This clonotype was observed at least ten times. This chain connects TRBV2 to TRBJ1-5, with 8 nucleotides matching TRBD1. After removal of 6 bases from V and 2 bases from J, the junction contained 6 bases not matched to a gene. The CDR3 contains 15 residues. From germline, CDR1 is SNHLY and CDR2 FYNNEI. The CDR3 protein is CASRRQGSGNQPQHF. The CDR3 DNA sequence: TGTGCCAGCAGGCGACAGGGGAGTGGCAATCAGCCCCAGCATTTT.

CDR3 amino acids: CASSSRDRGIAGANVLTF. DNA for the CDR3: TGTGCCAGCTCATCACGGGACAGGGGGATTGCTGGGGCCAACGTCCTGACTTTC. The chain recombines TRBV18 with TRBJ2-6; 11 positions agree with TRBD1. Per the germline V gene, CDR1 is KGHSH and CDR2 is LQKENI. CDR3 size: 18 residues. The junction had 8 bases not matched to a gene; V was cut back by 5 bases and J by 2 bases. Drawing the rest from reference TRBV18 and TRBJ2-6, the complete variable domain is NAGVMQNPRHLVRRRGQEARLRCSPMKGHSHVYWYRQLPEEGLKFMVYLQKENIIDESGMPKERFSAEFPKEGPSILRIQQVVRGDSAAYFCASSSRDRGIAGANVLTFGAGSRLTVL.

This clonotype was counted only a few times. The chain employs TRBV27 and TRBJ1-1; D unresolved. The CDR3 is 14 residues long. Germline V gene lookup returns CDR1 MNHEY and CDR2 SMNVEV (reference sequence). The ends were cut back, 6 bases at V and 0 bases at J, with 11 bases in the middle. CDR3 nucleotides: TGTGCCAGCAGCCCAGCAAGGATGAACACTGAAGCTTTCTTT. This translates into CASSPARMNTEAFF.